Below are 22 T cell receptor beta chains sequenced from a single sample in a study of PD-1 blockade in classical Hodgkin lymphoma. Some clones are missing from TCRdb's copy, which holds only in-frame ones; the method was immunoSEQ multiplex PCR. The table includes about 61,000 clones, approximately 92% detected once. All patients relapsed after autologous stem cell transplantation, and brentuximab vedotin exposure varied. Material: peripheral blood mononuclear cells (PBMCs), obtained at baseline. Source of these receptors: a human donor with classical Hodgkin lymphoma.

The V call is TRBV19, the J call TRBJ1-1; D call uncertain. From germline, CDR1 is LNHDA and CDR2 SQIVND (reference sequence). The CDR3 consists of 13 residues. Trimming pared 5 bases from V and 1 base from J, leaving 8 bases between. CDR3 DNA: TGTGCCAGTAGTGAGGGCTGGAACACTGAAGCTTTCTTT. Protein: CASSEGWNTEAFF.

The CDR3 sequence is CASRGTGNTEAFF. CDR3 in DNA: TGTGCCAGCAGGGGAACAGGGAACACTGAAGCTTTCTTT. J is TRBJ1-1 and V is TRBV28; a possible D gene is TRBD1 (5 bases). The CDR3 contains 13 residues. V was pared by 6 bases and J by 1 base, with 9 bases between. The germline V gene encodes CDR1 MDHEN and CDR2 SYDVKM. The variable domain in full, completed from reference TRBV28 and TRBJ1-1, reads DVKVTQSSRYLVKRTGEKVFLECVQDMDHENMFWYRQDPGLGLRLIYFSYDVKMKEKGDIPEGYSVSREKKERFSLILESASTNQTSMYLCASRGTGNTEAFFGQGTRLTVV.

This clone was seen only once. The genes are TRBV6-5 and TRBJ2-5, with 7 positions matching TRBD2. J gave up 9 bases and V 5 bases, and 9 bases lay outside the gene matches. The CDR3 consists of 13 residues. Germline V gene sequence: CDR1 MNHEY, CDR2 SVGAGI. CDR3 in amino acids: CASSPPLLAAQYF. CDR3 DNA: TGTGCCAGCAGTCCACCCCTTCTAGCGGCCCAGTACTTC.

This clone was seen just once. This sequence joins TRBV6-1 and TRBJ1-1; maybe TRBD1 (6 bases). The germline V and J ends were trimmed by 6 bases and 1 base, with 9 bases remaining between them. Germline CDR1 MNHNS, CDR2 SASEGT. This CDR3 comprises 13 residues. This CDR3 is CASSIQGNTEAFF. In nucleotides, the CDR3 is TGTGCCAGCAGCATACAGGGGAACACTGAAGCTTTCTTT.

The V call is TRBV5-1, the J call TRBJ1-2, with unresolved D. This CDR3 spans 15 amino acids. CDR1 SGHRS and CDR2 YFSETQ come from the germline V gene. V dropped 0 bases and J dropped 4 bases, with 13 bases sitting between them. CDR3 bases: TGCGCCAGCAGCTTGGGACCAAACCAGGCCTATGGCTACACCTTC. This encodes CASSLGPNQAYGYTF.

This chain joins TRBV19 and TRBJ1-2; TRBD1 matches 9 bases. Germline V gives CDR1 LNHDA, CDR2 SQIVND (reference sequence). The V segment lost 6 bases and the J segment 4 bases; nucleotides outside the gene matches: 6. The CDR3 runs 14 residues. CDR3 residues: CASRSGTGSYGYTF. CDR3 nucleotide sequence: TGTGCCAGTAGATCCGGGACAGGGTCCTATGGCTACACCTTC.

The chain combines TRBV2 with TRBJ2-1, with a possible D match to TRBD1 (5 bases). From germline, CDR1 is SNHLY and CDR2 FYNNEI. This CDR3 has 14 residues. Trimming removed 7 bases at V and 0 bases at J, with 10 bases between. In DNA, the CDR3 is TGTGCCAGCAACCAGGGTAGCTCCTACAATGAGCAGTTCTTC. Encoded protein: CASNQGSSYNEQFF.

The J gene is TRBJ2-5, the V gene TRBV25-1; 9 nucleotides align to TRBD1. The CDR3 has 14 residues. The junction had 9 bases not matched to a gene; V was cut back by 8 bases and J by 5 bases. Germline CDR1 and CDR2: MGHDK and SYGVNS. CDR3 DNA sequence: TGTGCCAGCGCGACAGGGGGGGTCGGTGAGACCCAGTACTTC. It codes for CASATGGVGETQYF.

The rearrangement uses TRBV6-1 and TRBJ1-1; tentatively, D is TRBD1 (5 bases). CDR1 and CDR2 from the germline V gene are MNHNS and SASEGT. The CDR3 covers 11 residues. Trimming cost V 8 bases and J 11 bases, with 15 bases left between them. The CDR3 sequence is CASSRGWGAFF. As DNA, the CDR3 is TGTGCCAGCTCCCGGGGGTGGGGGGCTTTCTTT.

J is TRBJ2-3 and V is TRBV2; D could derive from TRBD1 or TRBD2 (5 bases each). The germline CDR1 and CDR2 sequences are SNHLY and FYNNEI. Between the trimmed V and J ends, which lost 7 bases and 4 bases, there was a span of 12 bases. This CDR3 region has 13 residues. The CDR3: CASTGPPADTQYF. The DNA for the CDR3 is TGTGCCAGCACGGGACCCCCCGCAGATACGCAGTATTTT.

V usage is TRBV7-8 and J usage is TRBJ2-5; D is undetermined. The CDR3 spans 12 residues. Between the trimmed V and J ends, which lost 1 base and 5 bases, there was a span of 5 bases. Germline CDR1 and CDR2: SGHVS and FQNEAQ. CDR3: CASSLEFETQYF. As DNA, the CDR3 is TGTGCCAGCAGCTTAGAATTTGAGACCCAGTACTTC.

The rearrangement joins TRBV9 to TRBJ1-1; D unresolved. The CDR3 consists of 13 residues. Trimming cost V 4 bases and J 5 bases, with 12 bases left between them. Germline V gene data show CDR1 as SGDLS and CDR2 as YYNGEE. The CDR3 protein is CASSPLVGTEAFF. In DNA, the CDR3 is TGTGCCAGCAGCCCCCTCGTCGGAACTGAAGCTTTCTTT. Full variable domain (missing parts from reference TRBV9 and TRBJ1-1): DSGVTQTPKHLITATGQRVTLRCSPRSGDLSVYWYQQSLDQGLQFLIQYYNGEERAKGNILERFSAQQFPDLHSELNLSSLELGDSALYFCASSPLVGTEAFFGQGTRLTVV.

This sequence joins TRBV7-9 and TRBJ2-7; 8 bases are shared with TRBD2. Per germline, CDR1 SEHNR and CDR2 FQNEAQ (reference sequence). The length of the CDR3 is 12 residues. The J segment lost 6 bases and the V segment lost 5 bases, leaving 3 bases of the junction unmatched. CDR3 region: CASSPGGPEQYF. CDR3 coding DNA: TGTGCCAGCAGCCCGGGGGGGCCCGAGCAGTACTTC.

This chain links TRBV6-5 with TRBJ2-7; TRBD1 aligns across 7 bases. The CDR3 loop spans 15 amino acids. V dropped 6 bases and J dropped 3; count of bases not matched to a gene: 11. Germline lookup yields CDR1 MNHEY and CDR2 SVGAGI. The CDR3 bases are TGTGCCAGCAGGGGTACAGGGGCCCACCTCTACGAGCAGTACTTC. Its protein product is CASRGTGAHLYEQYF.

DNA for the CDR3: TGTGCCAGCAAAGGACAGGGGGCGGGCACAGATACGCAGTATTTT. It codes for CASKGQGAGTDTQYF. The chain joins TRBV28 to TRBJ2-3, with TRBD1 matching over 11 bases. Germline assignment: CDR1 MDHEN and CDR2 SYDVKM. V shed 7 bases and J 1 base; nucleotides not matched to a gene: 4. The CDR3 runs 15 residues.

The chain employs TRBV7-9 and TRBJ2-2, with a tentative D call TRBD2 (6 bases). This CDR3 spans 15 amino acids. V lost 3 bases and J 3 bases, leaving 11 bases between the germline ends. Germline CDR1 and CDR2: SEHNR and FQNEAQ (reference sequence). CDR3 protein: CASSFMGRYTGELFF. The CDR3 DNA is TGTGCCAGCAGCTTCATGGGGAGGTACACCGGGGAGCTGTTTTTT.

The chain carries TRBV2 and TRBJ2-1; no reliable D call. This CDR3 is built from 17 residues. CDR1 SNHLY and CDR2 FYNNEI come from the germline V gene. Trimming shortened V by 6 bases and J by 7 bases, and 25 bases separated the two germline ends. CDR3 in amino acids: CASSRKIGHPDENEQFF. The CDR3 DNA is TGTGCCAGCAGCCGAAAGATAGGGCATCCCGACGAGAATGAGCAGTTCTTC. Combining the CDR3 with reference TRBV2 and TRBJ2-1 gives the whole variable domain EPEVTQTPSHQVTQMGQEVILRCVPISNHLYFYWYRQILGQKVEFLVSFYNNEISEKSEIFDDQFSVERPDGSNFTLKIRSTKLEDSAMYFCASSRKIGHPDENEQFFGPGTRLTVL.

This clone was recorded a few times. Its ends do not fully match the called genes, so a read error is possible. The V call is TRBV13, the J call TRBJ2-5; D is possibly TRBD2 (5 bases). The CDR3 extends over 13 amino acids. The germline V gene encodes CDR1 PRHDT and CDR2 FYEKMQ (reference sequence). The CDR3 loop is CASSVGGAETQYF. DNA for the CDR3: TGTGCCAGCAGCGTAGGAGGCGCAGAGACCCAGTACTTC.

This clone was recorded once. The chain uses TRBV4-1 and TRBJ1-1; a weak D match, TRBD1 (6 bases). CDR3 length: 14 amino acids. V was shortened by 7 bases and J by 1 base, with 13 bases between the two germline ends. Germline CDR1 and CDR2: MGHRA and YSYEKL. CDR3 DNA: TGCGCCAGCACCTACAGGGCCTCGAACACTGAAGCTTTCTTT. Amino acids: CASTYRASNTEAFF.

The gene calls are TRBV5-6 and TRBJ1-2; 10 bases line up with TRBD1. Trimming at V came to 8 bases and at J to 6 bases, leaving 7 bases not matched to a gene. Germline V gene lookup returns CDR1 SGHDT and CDR2 YYEEEE. The CDR3 totals 13 residues. The CDR3 DNA follows: TGTGCCAGTACTGACAGGGGGCATAATGGCTACACCTTC. The encoded protein is CASTDRGHNGYTF.

This rearrangement joins TRBV13 to TRBJ1-3; TRBD1 matches 9 bases. The CDR3 sequence is 15 residues long. Trimming at V came to 3 bases and at J to 2 bases, leaving 2 bases not matched to a gene. Germline lookup yields CDR1 PRHDT and CDR2 FYEKMQ (reference sequence). DNA for the CDR3: TGTGCCAGCAGCTTTACAGGGGGCGCTGGAAACACCATATATTTT. As protein: CASSFTGGAGNTIYF.

This chain joins TRBV27 and TRBJ2-1; tentative D call: TRBD1 (5 bases). The CDR3 is made up of 14 amino acids. Trimming cost V 0 bases and J 6 bases, with 9 bases left between them. Germline assignment: CDR1 MNHEY and CDR2 SMNVEV (reference sequence). CDR3 coding DNA: TGTGCCAGCAGTTTATCGAATCAGGGCAATGAGCAGTTCTTC. Protein: CASSLSNQGNEQFF.